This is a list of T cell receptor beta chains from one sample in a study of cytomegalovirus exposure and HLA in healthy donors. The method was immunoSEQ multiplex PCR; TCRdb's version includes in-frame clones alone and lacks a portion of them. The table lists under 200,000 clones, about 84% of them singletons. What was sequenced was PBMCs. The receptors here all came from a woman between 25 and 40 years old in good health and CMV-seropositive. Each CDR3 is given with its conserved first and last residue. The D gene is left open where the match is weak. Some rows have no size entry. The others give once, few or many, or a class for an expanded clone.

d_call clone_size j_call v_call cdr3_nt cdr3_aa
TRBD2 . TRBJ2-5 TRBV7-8 TGTGCCAGCAGGCCTACCGGGCCAAAGGGAGGGGCCCAGTACTTC CASRPTGPKGGAQYF
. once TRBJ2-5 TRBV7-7 TGTGCTAGCAGCCCCCTCCGTGAGACCCAGTACTTC CASSPLRETQYF
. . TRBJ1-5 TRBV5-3 TGTGCCAGAAGCTTGGCGGGGGAGGCAAGCAATCAGCCCCAGCATTTT CARSLAGEASNQPQHF
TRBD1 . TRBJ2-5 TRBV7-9 TGTGCCAGCAGTTATGGGACAGGGAACTTTCAAGAGACCCAGTACTTC CASSYGTGNFQETQYF
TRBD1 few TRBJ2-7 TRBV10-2 TGCGCCAGCAGTGGGGGACAGTCCTACGAGCAGTACTTC CASSGGQSYEQYF
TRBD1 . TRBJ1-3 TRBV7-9 TGTGCCAGCAGCCCGGAGGGGGCCGCCATATATTTT CASSPEGAAIYF
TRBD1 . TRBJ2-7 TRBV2 TGTGCCAGCGGGAGACAGGGCATCTACGAGCAGTACTTC CASGRQGIYEQYF
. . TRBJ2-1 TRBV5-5 TGTGCCAGCAGCTTGCAGGGTTCCCCCTACAATGAGCAGTTCTTC CASSLQGSPYNEQFF
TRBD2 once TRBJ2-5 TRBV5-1 TGCGCCAGCAGCCGAGCGGGGGTTAAAGAGACCCAGTACTTC CASSRAGVKETQYF
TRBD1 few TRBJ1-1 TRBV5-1 TGCGCCAGCAGCTTGGGCCCCGCAGGGGGCTTCGCTGAAGCTTTCTTT CASSLGPAGGFAEAFF
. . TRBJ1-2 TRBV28 TGTGCCAGCACCCCACCGGAGCTTAACTATGGCTACACCTTC CASTPPELNYGYTF
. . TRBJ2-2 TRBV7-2 TGTGCCAGCAGCTTAGTTTGGCGGCGGCACACCGGGGAGCTGTTTTTT CASSLVWRRHTGELFF
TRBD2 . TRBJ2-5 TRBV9 TGTGCCAGCAGCGCCGGGACTAGCGGGAGCGAGACCCAGTACTTC CASSAGTSGSETQYF
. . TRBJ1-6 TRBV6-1 TGTGCCAGCAGTGAAGTCGGGACAAGGCTTCAATTTGGACCCCTCCACTTT CASSEVGTRLQFGPLHF
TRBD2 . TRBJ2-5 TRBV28 TGTGCCAGCAGTTTATGGGAGACTAGCGGGAGTGACTTAGAGACCCAGTACTTC CASSLWETSGSDLETQYF
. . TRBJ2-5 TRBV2 TGTGCCAGCAGCCCAGGGCGAGAGACCCAGTACTTC CASSPGRETQYF
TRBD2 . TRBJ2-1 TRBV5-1 TGCGCCAGCAGCTTCTCTAGCGGGAGGAGGAGTAATGAGCAGTTCTTC CASSFSSGRRSNEQFF
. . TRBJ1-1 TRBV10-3 TGTGCCATCTCTCCCGCCGCTGGACAGACCTTGAACACTGAAGCTTTCTTT CAISPAAGQTLNTEAFF
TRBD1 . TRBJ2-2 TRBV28 TGTGCCAGCAGACGACAGGGGGCGACCGGGGAGCTGTTTTTT CASRRQGATGELFF
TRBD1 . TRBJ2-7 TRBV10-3 TGTGCCATCAGTGAGTCGAGTTTTTGGGACAGGGGATCCTACGAGCAGTACTTC CAISESSFWDRGSYEQYF
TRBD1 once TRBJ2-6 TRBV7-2 TGTGCCAGCAGCTTAGCGCTAGTGGGACAGGGGTCTGGGGCCAACGTCCTGACTTTC CASSLALVGQGSGANVLTF
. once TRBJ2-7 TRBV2 TGTGCCAGCAGTGAGATGGGGCTCAACTCCTACGAGCAGTACTTC CASSEMGLNSYEQYF
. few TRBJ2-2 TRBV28 TGTGCCAGCAGTTTTCACAGGGTGGGGGAGCTGTTTTTT CASSFHRVGELFF
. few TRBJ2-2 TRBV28 TGTGCCAGCAGCTATCCCAGTTATGGAGGGTCGAACACCGGGGAGCTGTTTTTT CASSYPSYGGSNTGELFF
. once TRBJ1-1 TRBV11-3 TGTGCCAGCAGCCCGCGGGGGGCCATGAGCACTGAAGCTTTCTTT CASSPRGAMSTEAFF
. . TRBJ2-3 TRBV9 TGTGCCAGCAGCGCCCCCGAGGGCTGGGACAAAAGTGGCACAGATACGCAGTATTTT CASSAPEGWDKSGTDTQYF
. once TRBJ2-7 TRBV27 TGTGCCAGCAGTTTAAAAGGGGTCAGTGAGCAGTACTTC CASSLKGVSEQYF
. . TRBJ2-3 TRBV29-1 TGCAGCGTTGAGGGGAGGTTCACAGATACGCAGTATTTT CSVEGRFTDTQYF
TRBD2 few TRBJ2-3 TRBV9 TGTGCCAGCAGCGTAGACCGGGGGGGCCCAGATACGCAGTATTTT CASSVDRGGPDTQYF
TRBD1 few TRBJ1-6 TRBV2 TGTGCCAGCAGTGATGACAGGGAAAGTTCACCCCTCCACTTT CASSDDRESSPLHF
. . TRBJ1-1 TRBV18 TGTGCCAGCTCACCGGGGCAAACGCTAGAAGCTTTCTTT CASSPGQTLEAFF
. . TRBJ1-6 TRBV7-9 TGTGCCAGCAGCTTATCGGGCTATAATTCACCCCTCCACTTT CASSLSGYNSPLHF
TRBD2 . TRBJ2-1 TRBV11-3 TGTGCCAGCAGCCCACGGACTAGCTCACGCCGCAATGAGCAGTTCTTC CASSPRTSSRRNEQFF
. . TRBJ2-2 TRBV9 TGTGCCAGCAGCGTAGTTGCAGGGGCCGGGGAGCTGTTTTTT CASSVVAGAGELFF
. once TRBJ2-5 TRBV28 TGTGCCAGCAGTTTTTCTAACTTGGAGACCCAGTACTTC CASSFSNLETQYF
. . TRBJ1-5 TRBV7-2 TGTGCCAGCAGCTCCATAGCCTCCGGGCAAGGGGCCCAGCATTTT CASSSIASGQGAQHF
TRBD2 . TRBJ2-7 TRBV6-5 TGTGCCAGCAGCGGCCCGACTAGCGGATCCTACGAGCAGTACTTC CASSGPTSGSYEQYF
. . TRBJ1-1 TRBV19 TGTGCCAGTAGTCAAACATTACTGAACACTGAAGCTTTCTTT CASSQTLLNTEAFF
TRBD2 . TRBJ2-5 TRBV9 TGTGCCAGCAGCGTTAGCGGGACGCCTCAGGTGGCCCAGTACTTC CASSVSGTPQVAQYF
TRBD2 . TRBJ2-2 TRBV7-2 TGTGCCAGCAGCCCCCAGTTAGAACTAGCGGGAGGCCCCGGGGAGCTGTTTTTT CASSPQLELAGGPGELFF
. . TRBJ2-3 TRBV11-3 TGTGCCAGCAGCTTAGAGGGCTTAGAGGGAGATACGCAGTATTTT CASSLEGLEGDTQYF
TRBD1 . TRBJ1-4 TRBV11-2 TGTGCCAGCAGCTTAGGGACAGGGAAGGATGAAAAACTGTTTTTT CASSLGTGKDEKLFF
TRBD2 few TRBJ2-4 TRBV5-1 TGCGCCAGCAGCCTTAGCGGACTAGCGGGGGGGTGGGGCAAAAACATTCAGTACTTC CASSLSGLAGGWGKNIQYF
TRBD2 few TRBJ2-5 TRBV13 TGTGCCAGCAGCTTCGGGGGGGGGACCCAGTACTTC CASSFGGGTQYF
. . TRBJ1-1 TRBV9 TGTGCCAGCAGCGTAGATTGGGCTTTGAACACTGAAGCTTTCTTT CASSVDWALNTEAFF
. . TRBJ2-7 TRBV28 TGTGCCAGCAGTCCCCTTACCTACGAGCAGTACTTC CASSPLTYEQYF
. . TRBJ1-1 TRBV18 TGTGCCAGCTCACCGGGCCTTCTGACTGAAGCTTTCTTT CASSPGLLTEAFF